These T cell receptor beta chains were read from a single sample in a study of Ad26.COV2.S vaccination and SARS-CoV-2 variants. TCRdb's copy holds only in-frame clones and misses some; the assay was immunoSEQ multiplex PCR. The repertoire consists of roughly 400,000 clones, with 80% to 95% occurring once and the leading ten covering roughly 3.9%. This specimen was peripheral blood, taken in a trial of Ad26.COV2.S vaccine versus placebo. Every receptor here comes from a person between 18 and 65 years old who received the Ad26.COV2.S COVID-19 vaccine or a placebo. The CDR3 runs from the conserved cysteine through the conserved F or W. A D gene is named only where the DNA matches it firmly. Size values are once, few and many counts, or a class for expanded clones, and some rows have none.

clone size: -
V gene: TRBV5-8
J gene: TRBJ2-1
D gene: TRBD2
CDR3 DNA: TGTGCCAGCAGCTTGCCCCTACTAGCGGGTGAGACCAATGAGCAGTTCTTC
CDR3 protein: CASSLPLLAGETNEQFF

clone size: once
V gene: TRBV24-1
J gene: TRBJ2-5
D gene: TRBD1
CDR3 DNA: TGTGCCACCAGTGATGCAGCCGGGACAGGGGTAGAGACCCAGTACTTC
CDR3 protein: CATSDAAGTGVETQYF

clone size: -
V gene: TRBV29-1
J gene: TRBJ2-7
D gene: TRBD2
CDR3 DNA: TGCAGCGTTGAAGGGTCCCTAGCGGGAGCCTACGAGCAGTACTTC
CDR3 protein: CSVEGSLAGAYEQYF

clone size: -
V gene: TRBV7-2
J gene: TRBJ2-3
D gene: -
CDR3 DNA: TGTGCCAGCAGCTTAGGCGGGCAGGGGGGCGATACGCAGTATTTT
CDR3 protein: CASSLGGQGGDTQYF

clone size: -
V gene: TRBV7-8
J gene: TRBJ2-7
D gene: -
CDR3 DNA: TGTGCCAGCAGCTTAGATAGGGTAAGGGATTACGAGCAGTACTTC
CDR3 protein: CASSLDRVRDYEQYF

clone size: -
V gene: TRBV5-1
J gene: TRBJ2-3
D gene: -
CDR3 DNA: TGCGCCAGCAGCTTGATAGAATCTCCCACAGATACGCAGTATTTT
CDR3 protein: CASSLIESPTDTQYF

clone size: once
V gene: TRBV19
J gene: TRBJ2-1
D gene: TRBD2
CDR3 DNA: TGTGCCAGTAGGTGGACGACTAGCGGGAGATATGTTGAGCAGTTCTTC
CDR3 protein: CASRWTTSGRYVEQFF

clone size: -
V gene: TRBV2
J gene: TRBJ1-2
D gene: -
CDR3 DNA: TGTGCCAGCAGTCGAAGTAACTATGGCTACACCTTC
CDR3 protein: CASSRSNYGYTF

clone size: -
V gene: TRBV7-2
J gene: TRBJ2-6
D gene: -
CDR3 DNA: TGTGCCAGCAGCTTAGCGGTTGTGGGCTCTGGGGCCAACGTCCTGACTTTC
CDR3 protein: CASSLAVVGSGANVLTF

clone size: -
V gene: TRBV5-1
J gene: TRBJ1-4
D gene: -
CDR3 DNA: TGCGCCAGCAGCTTGGTTCTGAATGAAAAACTGTTTTTT
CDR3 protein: CASSLVLNEKLFF

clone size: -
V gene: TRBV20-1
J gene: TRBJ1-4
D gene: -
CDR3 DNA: TGCAGTGCTAGAGATAATGAAAAACTGTTTTTT
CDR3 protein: CSARDNEKLFF

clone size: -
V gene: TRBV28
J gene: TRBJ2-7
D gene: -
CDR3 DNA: TGTGCCAGCAGGGGGAACTCCTACGAGCAGTACTTC
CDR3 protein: CASRGNSYEQYF

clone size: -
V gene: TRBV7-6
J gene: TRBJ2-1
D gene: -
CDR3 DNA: TGTGCCAGCAGCTTAGTCGGGGACAATGAGCAGTTCTTC
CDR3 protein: CASSLVGDNEQFF

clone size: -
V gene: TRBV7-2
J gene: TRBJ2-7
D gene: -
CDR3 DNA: TGTGCCAGCAGCTCCGGGGTCATCAACCGGGGGGAGCAGTACTTC
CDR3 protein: CASSSGVINRGEQYF

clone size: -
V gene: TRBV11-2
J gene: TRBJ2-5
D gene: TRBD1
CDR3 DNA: TGTGCCAGCAGCTTAGGGACAGGGGCAGGGGAGACCCAGTACTTC
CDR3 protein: CASSLGTGAGETQYF

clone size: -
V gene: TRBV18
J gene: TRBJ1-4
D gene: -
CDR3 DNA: TGTGCCAGCTCACCAGCACAGGGTACTAATGAAAAACTGTTTTTT
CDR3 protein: CASSPAQGTNEKLFF

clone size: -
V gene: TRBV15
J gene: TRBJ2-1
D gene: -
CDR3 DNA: TGTGCCACCAGCAGAGGAGGACACGCGAGCTCCTACAATGAGCAGTTCTTC
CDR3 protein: CATSRGGHASSYNEQFF

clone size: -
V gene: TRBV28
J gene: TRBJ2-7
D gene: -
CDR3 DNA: TGTGCCAGCAAGATACAGGGAAACGAGCAGTACTTC
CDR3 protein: CASKIQGNEQYF

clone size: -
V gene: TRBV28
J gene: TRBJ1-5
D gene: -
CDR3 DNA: TGTGCCAGCAGACTGGCAGGGGGCAATCAGCCCCAGCATTTT
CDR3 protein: CASRLAGGNQPQHF

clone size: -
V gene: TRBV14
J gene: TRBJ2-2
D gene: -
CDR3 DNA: TGTGCCAGCAGCCAATTCAGTATGGGCACCGGGGAGCTGTTTTTT
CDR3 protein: CASSQFSMGTGELFF

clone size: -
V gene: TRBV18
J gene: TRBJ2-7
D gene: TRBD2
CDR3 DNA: TGTGCCAGCGCAAATCAACCGGGAGGATCCTACGAGCAGTACTTC
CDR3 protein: CASANQPGGSYEQYF

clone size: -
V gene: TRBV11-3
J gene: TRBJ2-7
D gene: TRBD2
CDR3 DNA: TGTGCCAGCAGCTCGGGACTAGCGGACGACGAGCAGTACTTC
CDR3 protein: CASSSGLADDEQYF

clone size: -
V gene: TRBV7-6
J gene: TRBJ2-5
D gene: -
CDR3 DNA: TGTGCCAGCAGCGCTGGGACCGCGGGAGAGACCCAGTACTTC
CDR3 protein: CASSAGTAGETQYF

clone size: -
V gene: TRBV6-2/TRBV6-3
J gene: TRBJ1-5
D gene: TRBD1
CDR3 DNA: TGTGCCAGCAGCCCCGGGACAGGGGTTCAGCCCCAGCATTTT
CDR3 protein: CASSPGTGVQPQHF

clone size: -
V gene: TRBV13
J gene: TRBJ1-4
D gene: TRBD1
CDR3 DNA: TGTGCCAGCAGCTTAGGGACAGGGGAAAAACTGTTTTTT
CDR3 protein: CASSLGTGEKLFF

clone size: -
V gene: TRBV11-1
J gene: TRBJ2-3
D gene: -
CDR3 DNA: TGTGCCAGCGTCTCCTTAGGGGGTAGCACAGATACGCAGTATTTT
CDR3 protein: CASVSLGGSTDTQYF

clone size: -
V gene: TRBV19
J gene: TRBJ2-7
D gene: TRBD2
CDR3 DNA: TGTGCCAGTAGTGGGCCTATGGCGGGAGGACGCGAGCAGTACTTC
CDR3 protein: CASSGPMAGGREQYF

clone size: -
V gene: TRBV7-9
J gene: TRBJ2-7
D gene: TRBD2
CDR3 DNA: TGTGCCAGCAGCTTACTAGCGGGGAAGTCCTACGAGCAGTACTTC
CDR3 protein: CASSLLAGKSYEQYF

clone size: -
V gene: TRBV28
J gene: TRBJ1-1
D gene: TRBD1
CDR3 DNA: TGTGCCAGCAGTTCAATCAAAGGGACAGGGAATCCCTCGAACACTGAAGCTTTCTTT
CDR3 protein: CASSSIKGTGNPSNTEAFF

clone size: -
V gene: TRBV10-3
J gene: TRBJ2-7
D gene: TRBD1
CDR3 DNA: TGTGCCATCAGTGAGTCGGGGACAGCGGCGTACTTC
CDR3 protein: CAISESGTAAYF

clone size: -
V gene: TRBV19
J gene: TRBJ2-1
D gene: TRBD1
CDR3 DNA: TGTGCCAGTAGTATAATAAGACAGGGAGCCTACAATGAGCAGTTCTTC
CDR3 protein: CASSIIRQGAYNEQFF

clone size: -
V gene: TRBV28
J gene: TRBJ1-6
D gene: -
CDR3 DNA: TGTGCCAGCAGTGACCCCCGGGGTAGGGGATCGGATTCACCCCTCCACTTT
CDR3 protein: CASSDPRGRGSDSPLHF

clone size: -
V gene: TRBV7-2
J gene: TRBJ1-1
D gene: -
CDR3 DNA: TGTGCCAGCAGCTTAGAGCAGAACACTGAAGCTTTCTTT
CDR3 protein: CASSLEQNTEAFF

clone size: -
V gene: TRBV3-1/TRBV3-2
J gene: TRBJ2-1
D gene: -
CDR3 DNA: TGTGCCAGCAGCCTTCCAGGGGCTTACAATGAGCAGTTCTTC
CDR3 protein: CASSLPGAYNEQFF

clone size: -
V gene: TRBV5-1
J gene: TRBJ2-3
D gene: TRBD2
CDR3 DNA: TGCGCCAGCAGCCCAATTGCGACTAGCGGGCCACCGGGGACAGATACGCAGTATTTT
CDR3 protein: CASSPIATSGPPGTDTQYF

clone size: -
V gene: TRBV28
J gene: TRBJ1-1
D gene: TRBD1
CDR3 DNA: TGTGCCAGCAGCCGCATGAAAGGGGGCTACACTGAAGCTTTCTTT
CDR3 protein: CASSRMKGGYTEAFF